A selection of T cell receptor beta chains follows, all from one sample in a study of blood T cell repertoires in COVID-19. TCRdb keeps only in-frame clones here, not all; method: immunoSEQ multiplex PCR. The sample includes some 250,000 clones, 70% to 90% of them seen just once. Sequenced sample: peripheral blood. The receptors originated from a woman aged 25 to 45 who had recovered from COVID-19. Both conserved end residues are part of each CDR3. The D gene is left open where the match is weak. Clone size is stated in some rows and not others, as once, few, many or a class when expanded.

J	size	D	length	V	DNA	CDR3
TRBJ2-1	once	NA	16	TRBV7-6	TGTGCCAGCAGCTTGGGCCAGACAGCCTCCTACAATGAGCAGTTCTTC	CASSLGQTASYNEQFF
TRBJ2-1	NA	NA	16	TRBV12-5	TGTGCTAGTGGTTTGGTTGGAGGGGTCTCCTACAATGAGCAGTTCTTC	CASGLVGGVSYNEQFF
TRBJ2-1	NA	TRBD1	14	TRBV5-1	TGCGCCAGCAGCTTGGCCGGGACAGGCAATGAGCAGTTCTTC	CASSLAGTGNEQFF
TRBJ2-7	NA	NA	17	TRBV6-2/TRBV6-3	TGTGCCAGCAGTTACTCACTTACTTGGGGACACCTCTACGAGCAGTACTTC	CASSYSLTWGHLYEQYF
TRBJ2-2	once	TRBD1	15	TRBV11-2	TGTGCCAGCAGCTTACGGGACAGGGGGCGCGGGGAGCTGTTTTTT	CASSLRDRGRGELFF
TRBJ2-5	NA	NA	16	TRBV18	TGTGCCAGCTCACCACTCGGACAGGGAGGGAAGGAGACCCAGTACTTC	CASSPLGQGGKETQYF
TRBJ2-7	NA	TRBD2	15	TRBV7-2	TGTGCCAGCAGCTTAGGGGGCGGGGGTATAAACGAGCAGTACTTC	CASSLGGGGINEQYF
TRBJ2-5	NA	NA	15	TRBV7-9	TGTGCCAGCAGCTTAGGGTTCCGGGAAAAAGAGACCCAGTACTTC	CASSLGFREKETQYF
TRBJ1-6	NA	NA	15	TRBV27	TGTGCCAGCAGTTTCCACCAACAGGGTGTTTCACCCCTCCACTTT	CASSFHQQGVSPLHF
TRBJ1-1	NA	NA	13	TRBV6-1	TGTGCCAGCAGTGAATTAGTTAACCCTGAAGCTTTCTTT	CASSELVNPEAFF
TRBJ1-2	NA	TRBD1	14	TRBV19	TGTGCCAGTACTGACAGGGCGGTTAACTATGGCTACACCTTC	CASTDRAVNYGYTF
TRBJ2-4	NA	TRBD2	18	TRBV5-1	TGCGCCAGCAGCTCCTCCACGGGTGGGGGGGGAGGAATATACATTCAGTACTTC	CASSSSTGGGGGIYIQYF
TRBJ1-5	NA	TRBD1	18	TRBV7-3	TGTGCCAGCAACATAAGCAATCCCCTAGACAGGGCGGGACAGCCCCAGCATTTT	CASNISNPLDRAGQPQHF
TRBJ2-3	NA	TRBD2	15	TRBV19	TGTGCCAGTAGTATATATAGCGGGGGGGCAGATACGCAGTATTTT	CASSIYSGGADTQYF
TRBJ2-1	NA	TRBD2	18	TRBV6-1	TGTGCCAGCAGTGAAGCGGGGTGGCTAGCGGATTCCTACAATGAGCAGTTCTTC	CASSEAGWLADSYNEQFF
TRBJ2-1	NA	TRBD2	15	TRBV7-3	TGTGCCAGCAGCTGGACTAGCGGGGGGGCAGATGAGCAGTTCTTC	CASSWTSGGADEQFF
TRBJ1-5	NA	TRBD1	18	TRBV6-1	TGTGCCAGCAGTGAACGTAGGGACAGGGTGCTTGGCAATCAGCCCCAGCATTTT	CASSERRDRVLGNQPQHF
TRBJ2-2	once	NA	16	TRBV19	TGTGCCAGTAACCCTACTAGCAGGGTCAACACCGGGGAGCTGTTTTTT	CASNPTSRVNTGELFF
TRBJ2-7	NA	TRBD2	16	TRBV5-4	TGTGCCAGCAGCTTGGGTCGACTAGCGGGGGGTGATGAGCAGTACTTC	CASSLGRLAGGDEQYF
TRBJ1-2	NA	NA	14	TRBV27	TGTGCCAGCAGCCGGTCCGATTCGCTCTATGGCTACACCTTC	CASSRSDSLYGYTF
TRBJ1-2	NA	NA	14	TRBV11-2	TGTGCCAGCAGCTCTGGAGGGAATAACTATGGCTACACCTTC	CASSSGGNNYGYTF
TRBJ2-2	NA	NA	15	TRBV6-5	TGTGCCAGCAGCCCGCAGGGCGGCGGCACCGGGGAGCTGTTTTTT	CASSPQGGGTGELFF
TRBJ2-1	NA	NA	17	TRBV5-1	TGCGCCAGCAGCCCGGAGGCGGCGCCCGGTCTTTACAATGAGCAGTTCTTC	CASSPEAAPGLYNEQFF
TRBJ1-2	NA	NA	15	TRBV5-6	TGTGCCAGCAGCCAACCTAGGAGGGGAGGGGATGGCTACACCTTC	CASSQPRRGGDGYTF
TRBJ2-5	NA	TRBD2	15	TRBV5-1	TGCGCCAGCAGCCCTGGGACTAGCGGGGTAGAGACCCAGTACTTC	CASSPGTSGVETQYF
TRBJ1-2	NA	NA	13	TRBV5-4	TGTGCCAGCAGCTCCCGATTCAGGGATGGCTACACCTTC	CASSSRFRDGYTF
TRBJ2-5	once	NA	12	TRBV28	TGTGCCAGCAGTAGCGGTCAAGAGACCCAGTACTTC	CASSSGQETQYF
TRBJ2-3	NA	TRBD2	16	TRBV5-4	TGTGCCAGCAACACCGCCGGGACTAGCGGGGGAGATACGCAGTATTTT	CASNTAGTSGGDTQYF
TRBJ2-3	NA	TRBD2	16	TRBV29-1	TGCAGCTCCCGAGCGGGGGGCCCGGGGCTAACAGATACGCAGTATTTT	CSSRAGGPGLTDTQYF
TRBJ2-7	NA	NA	12	TRBV2	TGTGCCAGCAGCTTTACAGGGATCGAGCAGTACTTC	CASSFTGIEQYF
TRBJ2-3	NA	TRBD2	17	TRBV5-1	TGCGCCAGCAGCTTGGGATCGACTAGCGGGGCTACAGATACGCAGTATTTT	CASSLGSTSGATDTQYF
TRBJ1-3	many	NA	18	TRBV4-3	TGCGCCAGCAGCCAAGATGCTGGGGGGGGGTTGAGCGGAAACACCATATATTTT	CASSQDAGGGLSGNTIYF
TRBJ1-1	NA	NA	14	TRBV10-2	TGCGCCAGCAAAACGTTGGGGGAGGCCCATGAAGCTTTCTTT	CASKTLGEAHEAFF
TRBJ2-1	NA	TRBD2	19	TRBV7-6	TGTGCCAGCAGCTCGAAGTATCCAAAGCGGGGGGGCCGAGGAAATGAGCAGTTCTTC	CASSSKYPKRGGRGNEQFF
TRBJ1-4	NA	NA	14	TRBV6-2/TRBV6-3	TGTGCCAGCAGTTCCACAGGGTTAAATGAAAAACTGTTTTTT	CASSSTGLNEKLFF
TRBJ1-6	NA	TRBD1	16	TRBV3-1/TRBV3-2	TGTGCCAGCAGCCAACGGGCAGGGGGTTTACGTTCACCCCTCCACTTT	CASSQRAGGLRSPLHF
TRBJ2-5	NA	NA	14	TRBV18	TGTGCCAGCTCACCCAGGGAAGGAAGGGAGACCCAGTACTTC	CASSPREGRETQYF
TRBJ2-1	NA	TRBD2	18	TRBV5-1	TGCGCCAGCAGACCGGGACTAGCGGGGGTTAGCTCCTACAATGAGCAGTTCTTC	CASRPGLAGVSSYNEQFF
TRBJ1-4	once	NA	14	TRBV7-6	TGTGCCAGCAGCTTACAGGGGAGAGGTGAAAAACTGTTTTTT	CASSLQGRGEKLFF
TRBJ1-1	NA	NA	15	TRBV4-1	TGCGCCAGCAGCCGTCGGCTTGACATGAACACTGAAGCTTTCTTT	CASSRRLDMNTEAFF
TRBJ1-6	NA	TRBD1	15	TRBV7-2	TGTGCCAGCAGCTTAGTAGAGGGGGCGGCCTCACCCCTCCACTTT	CASSLVEGAASPLHF